What follows describes a single T cell receptor (beta chain). Its antigen is not identified. The entry originates in a study of CD8 T cells in ankylosing spondylitis. Study-wide findings and caveats: Matched synovial fluid from ankylosing spondylitis patients was reported to be enriched for disease-linked clones. In reactive arthritis synovial fluid and blood, some motif variants had been reported before.

CDR1 DFQATT and CDR2 SNEGSKA come from the germline V gene (reference sequence). CDR3 length: 11 residues. Trimming took 7 bases from V and 5 from J; bases not matched to a gene: 3. TCRdb redid the calling of the 5' RACE reads with MiXCR, one entry per CDR3 protein. The repertoire includes around 230,000 distinct CDR3 sequences, 8.6% of them detected once, and over 6.5% sits in the top ten. Sequenced material: blood, either unsorted or a sorted T cell fraction (not recorded which). The chain carries TRBV20-1 and TRBJ2-7; 9 bases are shared with TRBD2. This receptor was identified in a male donor with ankylosing spondylitis or in good health (not recorded which). The CDR3 spells CSGGGEHEQYF. For the CDR3, the DNA is TGCAGTGGCGGGGGGGAGCACGAGCAGTACTTC.